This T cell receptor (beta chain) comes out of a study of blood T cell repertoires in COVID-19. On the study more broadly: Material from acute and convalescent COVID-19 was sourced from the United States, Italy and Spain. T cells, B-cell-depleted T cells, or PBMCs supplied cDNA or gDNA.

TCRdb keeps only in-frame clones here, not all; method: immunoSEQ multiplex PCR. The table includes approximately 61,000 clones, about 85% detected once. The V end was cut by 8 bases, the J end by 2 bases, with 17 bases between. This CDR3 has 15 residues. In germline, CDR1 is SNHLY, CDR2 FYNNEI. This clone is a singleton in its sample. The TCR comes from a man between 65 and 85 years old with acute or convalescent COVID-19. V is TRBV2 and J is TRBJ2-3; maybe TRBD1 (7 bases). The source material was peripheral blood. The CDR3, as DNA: TGTGCCAGCGATGCCCAGGGGGGCCTCACAGATACGCAGTATTTT. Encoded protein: CASDAQGGLTDTQYF.